These 13 T cell receptor beta chains were all obtained from the same sample, sequenced in a study of blood T cell repertoires in COVID-19. Generated by immunoSEQ multiplex PCR, the TCRdb table keeps only in-frame clones and is missing some. In the table there are about 56,000 clones, roughly 87% of which are singletons. Sequencing was carried out using peripheral blood. Receptor source: a woman in her sixties or seventies with COVID-19, enrolled during active disease.

This chain's CDR3 is CASSPYRFGRYEQFF. Here the CDR3 DNA reads TGTGCCAGCAGTCCCTACAGGTTCGGGAGATATGAGCAGTTCTTC. The V call is TRBV28, the J call TRBJ2-1; D is perhaps TRBD2 (6 bases). The CDR3 is made up of 15 amino acids. V lost 5 bases and J 8 bases, leaving 19 bases between the germline ends. Germline V CDR1 and CDR2: MDHEN, SYDVKM.

The rearrangement links TRBV12-3 or TRBV12-4 to TRBJ2-5; possibly TRBD1 for D (6 bases). V was shortened by 6 bases and J by 4 bases, with 12 bases between the two germline ends. The CDR3 runs 13 residues. The CDR3 protein is CASRSQGRETQYF. For the CDR3, the DNA is TGTGCCAGCAGGTCCCAGGGGAGAGAGACCCAGTACTTC.

This chain uses TRBV2 with TRBJ1-5; D is perhaps TRBD1 (5 bases). The CDR3 loop spans 15 amino acids. Germline V gene sequence: CDR1 SNHLY, CDR2 FYNNEI. Trimming shortened V by 6 bases and J by 0 bases, and 12 bases separated the two germline ends. The CDR3, as DNA: TGTGCCAGCAGCGCGGGACGGAATAGCAATCAGCCCCAGCATTTT. This gives the protein CASSAGRNSNQPQHF.

The J gene is TRBJ1-1, the V gene TRBV30, with D unresolved. CDR1 is GTSNPN, CDR2 SVGIG, per germline (reference sequence). The CDR3 is 14 residues long. The V end lost 1 base, the J end lost 0 bases, and 9 bases lay between the germline ends. The CDR3: CAWSGIGMNTEAFF. DNA for the CDR3: TGTGCCTGGAGTGGAATCGGGATGAACACTGAAGCTTTCTTT.

The chain combines TRBV19 with TRBJ1-3; TRBD1 aligns across 7 bases. Trimming took 1 base from V and 3 from J; bases not matched to a gene: 9. The CDR3 is 17 residues long. Germline CDR1 reads LNHDA; CDR2 reads SQIVND (reference sequence). The CDR3 is CASSIGPTDRRGNTIYF. The CDR3 region has the DNA TGTGCCAGTAGTATAGGGCCAACGGACAGGCGTGGAAACACCATATATTTT.

V and J are TRBV27 and TRBJ1-2, with TRBD1 matching over 8 bases. CDR3 size: 17 residues. V was clipped by 6 bases and J by 0 bases; unmatched bases: 12. Per germline, CDR1 MNHEY and CDR2 SMNVEV (reference sequence). In nucleotides, the CDR3 is TGTGCCAGCAGCCGATGGTGGGGGACAGGAGCTAACTATGGCTACACCTTC. Protein sequence: CASSRWWGTGANYGYTF.

This clone was observed a few times. V gene TRBV9 combines with J gene TRBJ1-2; TRBD1 matches at 12 bases. There are 15 residues in the CDR3. V shed 3 bases, J shed 3 bases, and the junction held 3 bases outside the gene matches. Germline CDR1 reads SGDLS; CDR2 reads YYNGEE. This CDR3 is CASSAGTGGDYGYTF. The DNA for the CDR3 is TGTGCCAGCAGCGCCGGGACAGGGGGCGACTATGGCTACACCTTC. The full variable domain, its missing parts supplied by reference TRBV9 and TRBJ1-2, is DSGVTQTPKHLITATGQRVTLRCSPRSGDLSVYWYQQSLDQGLQFLIQYYNGEERAKGNILERFSAQQFPDLHSELNLSSLELGDSALYFCASSAGTGGDYGYTFGSGTRLTVV.

This chain's CDR3 is CATSDRNTDTQYF. CDR3 DNA: TGTGCCACCAGCGACAGGAACACAGATACGCAGTATTTT. The rearrangement links TRBV24-1 to TRBJ2-3, with TRBD1 as a possible D gene (6 bases). Germline V lookup: CDR1 KGHDR, CDR2 SFDVKD. This CDR3 is 13 amino acids long. Trimming took 7 bases from V and 2 from J, leaving 9 bases between them.

The rearrangement uses TRBV2 and TRBJ2-7; 10 positions match TRBD2. V lost 6 bases, J lost 7 bases, and 6 bases stayed unmatched. The V gene's germline CDR1 is SNHLY and CDR2 FYNNEI. The CDR3 length is 13 residues. The CDR3 DNA sequence: TGTGCCAGCAGAGAACTAGCGGGGCTAGAGCAGTACTTC. Its translation is CASRELAGLEQYF.

The chain carries TRBV4-3 and TRBJ2-7, with D maybe TRBD1 (5 bases). Germline CDR1 reads LGHNA; CDR2 reads YSLEER. The CDR3 spans 15 residues. Trimming took 1 base from V and 2 from J, leaving 12 bases between them. The chain's CDR3 is CASSQADRVPYEQYF. The CDR3, as DNA: TGCGCCAGCAGCCAAGCAGACAGAGTCCCCTACGAGCAGTACTTC.

The gene calls are TRBV6-5 and TRBJ2-3, with a possible D match to TRBD2 (5 bases). Germline CDR1 is MNHEY and CDR2 is SVGAGI. The CDR3 is 15 amino acids. The germline V and J ends were trimmed by 6 bases and 4 bases, with 17 bases remaining between them. CDR3 sequence (DNA): TGTGCCAGCAGGACCGGACTTTTCGGTCCAGATACGCAGTATTTT. Its translation is CASRTGLFGPDTQYF.

The V call is TRBV5-1, the J call TRBJ2-1, with 7 bases lining up with TRBD1. Trimming took 0 bases from V and 3 from J; bases not matched to a gene: 0. Germline lookup yields CDR1 SGHRS and CDR2 YFSETQ. The CDR3 runs to 14 residues. The CDR3 here is CASSLGDSYNEQFF. CDR3 nucleotides: TGCGCCAGCAGCTTGGGGGACAGCTACAATGAGCAGTTCTTC.

The chain links TRBV19 to TRBJ2-1, with TRBD2 matching over 14 bases. With V trimmed by 6 bases and J by 8 bases, 6 bases remained unmatched. The germline gives CDR1 LNHDA, CDR2 SQIVND (reference sequence). The CDR3 length is 15 residues. The CDR3 here is CASRPGLAGVDEQFF. The CDR3 nucleotides are TGTGCCAGTAGGCCGGGACTAGCGGGAGTCGATGAGCAGTTCTTC.